The 28 T cell receptor beta chains below all came from one sample that was sequenced in a study of blood T cell repertoires in COVID-19. TCRdb's copy holds only in-frame clones and misses some; the assay was immunoSEQ multiplex PCR. Of roughly 100,000 clones listed, 76% are singletons. The sequencing input was peripheral blood. The receptors originated from an older man with acute or convalescent COVID-19.

The rearrangement joins TRBV7-9 to TRBJ2-1, with 12 bases that match TRBD1. The CDR3 has 15 residues. The trim removed 1 base at V and 10 bases at J, leaving 5 bases unmatched. Germline V gene sequence: CDR1 SEHNR, CDR2 FQNEAQ (reference sequence). CDR3 DNA sequence: TGTGCCAGCAGCTTAGTGGGACAGGGGGCAGAAGAGCAGTTCTTC. Translated, it gives CASSLVGQGAEEQFF.

In this sample, this clone turned up many times. The rearrangement joins TRBV28 to TRBJ2-1, with 8 nucleotides matching TRBD2. Germline CDR1 reads MDHEN; CDR2 reads SYDVKM. CDR3 size: 15 residues. The junction had 4 bases not matched to a gene; V was cut back by 6 bases and J by 0 bases. The CDR3 DNA reads TGTGCCAGCAGACAACTAGCGGCCTCCTACAATGAGCAGTTCTTC. This encodes CASRQLAASYNEQFF. Full variable domain (missing parts from reference TRBV28 and TRBJ2-1): DVKVTQSSRYLVKRTGEKVFLECVQDMDHENMFWYRQDPGLGLRLIYFSYDVKMKEKGDIPEGYSVSREKKERFSLILESASTNQTSMYLCASRQLAASYNEQFFGPGTRLTVL.

This chain connects TRBV19 to TRBJ1-1, with a tentative D call TRBD1 (6 bases). Germline V gives CDR1 LNHDA, CDR2 SQIVND (reference sequence). Trimming shortened V by 11 bases and J by 3 bases, and 16 bases separated the two germline ends. There are 13 residues in the CDR3. The CDR3 region has the DNA TGTGCCTCCCACAGGGTACCCTACACTGAAGCTTTCTTT. It codes for CASHRVPYTEAFF.

The CDR3 spells CASSEIRGRAGNTIYF. The CDR3 DNA reads TGCGCCAGCAGTGAGATCAGGGGGAGAGCTGGAAACACCATATATTTT. The gene calls are TRBV10-2 and TRBJ1-3; 7 nucleotides align to TRBD1. The CDR3 sequence is 16 residues long. Germline V gene lookup returns CDR1 WSHSY and CDR2 SAAADI. V lost 2 bases and J lost 2; bases outside the gene matches: 6.

This clone was seen more than once but under ten times. An end of the junction does not agree with germline; a read error may underlie this. The gene calls are TRBV5-1 and TRBJ2-2; 7 nucleotides align to TRBD1. The germline V gene has CDR1 SGHRS and CDR2 YFSETQ. The CDR3 runs to 15 residues. CDR3 loop: CASSLGQPNTGELFF. For the CDR3, the DNA is TGCGCCAGCAGTTTGGGACAGCCAAACACCGGGGAGCTGTTTTTT.

This clone came up a few times. J is TRBJ2-5 and V is TRBV24-1, with D perhaps matching TRBD2 (8 bases). V was shortened by 4 bases and J by 5 bases, with 16 bases between the two germline ends. Germline CDR1 reads KGHDR; CDR2 reads SFDVKD. CDR3 length: 15 amino acids. The CDR3 reads CATSDPTGTRETQYF. CDR3 DNA: TGTGCCACCAGTGACCCGACAGGGACTAGGGAGACCCAGTACTTC.

This sequence joins TRBV2 and TRBJ1-1; D remains unclear. The CDR3 consists of 16 residues. From germline, CDR1 is SNHLY and CDR2 FYNNEI. V was trimmed by 1 base and J by 6 bases, leaving 18 bases between them. The CDR3: CASSEEAYIEGAEAFF. CDR3 nucleotide sequence: TGTGCCAGCAGTGAAGAGGCCTATATTGAGGGTGCTGAAGCTTTCTTT.

V usage is TRBV29-1 and J usage is TRBJ1-2; D is ambiguous. Germline assignment: CDR1 SQVTM and CDR2 ANQGSEA. V dropped 3 bases and J dropped 5 bases, with 13 bases sitting between them. The CDR3 runs to 13 residues. For the CDR3, the DNA is TGCAGCGTTGATGGCCTGACTTTATATGGCTACACCTTC. This encodes CSVDGLTLYGYTF. Looking up the rest from reference TRBV29-1 and TRBJ1-2 gives the full variable domain: SAVISQKPSRDICQRGTSLTIQCQVDSQVTMMFWYRQQPGQSLTLIATANQGSEATYESGFVIDKFPISRPNLTFSTLTVSNMSPEDSSIYLCSVDGLTLYGYTFGSGTRLTVV.

The V call is TRBV5-6, the J call TRBJ2-7; D is possibly TRBD1 (6 bases). The CDR3 totals 14 residues. Trimming took 7 bases from V and 7 from J, leaving 21 bases between them. CDR1 and CDR2 from the germline V gene are SGHDT and YYEEEE. The CDR3 coding sequence is TGTGCCAGCTCGCAGATTTGGGGGCCGAAAGAGCAGTACGTC. This gives the protein CASSQIWGPKEQYV.

The chain recombines TRBV7-8 with TRBJ2-3; 7 bases are shared with TRBD1. The V gene's germline CDR1 is SGHVS and CDR2 FQNEAQ. Trimming removed 2 bases from V and 8 bases from J; junction bases left unmatched: 10. This CDR3 region has 15 residues. CDR3 DNA: TGTGCCAGCAGCTTAACCCGACAGGGAGCCGTTACGCAGTATTTT. It codes for CASSLTRQGAVTQYF.

The CDR3 nucleotides are TGTGCCAGCTCATTGGCGGACAGGAACACCGGGGAGCTGTTTTTT. It codes for CASSLADRNTGELFF. V gene TRBV18 combines with J gene TRBJ2-2; the D gene is possibly TRBD1 (6 bases). This CDR3 contains 15 residues. Looked up from germline, CDR1 is KGHSH and CDR2 is LQKENI. V dropped 5 bases and J dropped 1 base, with 11 bases sitting between them. Full variable domain (remainder filled in from reference TRBV18 and TRBJ2-2): NAGVMQNPRHLVRRRGQEARLRCSPMKGHSHVYWYRQLPEEGLKFMVYLQKENIIDESGMPKERFSAEFPKEGPSILRIQQVVRGDSAAYFCASSLADRNTGELFFGEGSRLTVL.

The chain links TRBV5-1 to TRBJ2-5, with D tentatively TRBD2 (6 bases). Trimming left V 2 bases short and J 5 bases short, with 19 bases between. This CDR3 has 16 amino acids. Germline V CDR1 and CDR2: SGHRS, YFSETQ. The CDR3 region has the DNA TGCGCCAGCAGCTTAGAAGGGAACGGGGGTGGCGAGACCCAGTACTTC. It yields the protein CASSLEGNGGGETQYF.

This sequence joins TRBV9 and TRBJ2-1; 7 nucleotides match TRBD2. Germline CDR1 is SGDLS and CDR2 is YYNGEE. V lost 0 bases to trimming and J lost 2 bases; unmatched junction nucleotides: 5. CDR3 size: 16 residues. CDR3 sequence reads: CASSVEAGDAYNEQFF. The CDR3 nucleotides are TGTGCCAGCAGCGTAGAGGCGGGAGACGCCTACAATGAGCAGTTCTTC.

Note on this clone: Other DNA sequences in this sample translate to the same CDR3. V and J are TRBV6-5 and TRBJ1-1; D unclear. V was clipped by 2 bases and J by 1 base, with 8 bases between them. The V gene's germline CDR1 is MNHEY and CDR2 SVGAGI. The CDR3 is made up of 14 amino acids. The CDR3 spells CASSYQEKNTEAFF. The CDR3 bases are TGTGCCAGCAGTTACCAGGAAAAGAACACTGAAGCTTTCTTT.

The chain combines TRBV20-1 with TRBJ1-2; D is uncertain. The CDR3 extends over 11 amino acids. The germline V gene has CDR1 DFQATT and CDR2 SNEGSKA (reference sequence). V gave up 5 bases and J gave up 4 bases, with 8 bases separating them. CDR3 coding DNA: TGCAGTGCTCCACATTTCTATGGCTACACCTTC. The encoded protein is CSAPHFYGYTF.

The chain has TRBV29-1 and TRBJ2-1; 9 nucleotides match TRBD1. Losses at the gene ends were 6 bases for V and 5 bases for J; bases not matched to a gene: 11. The germline CDR1 and CDR2 sequences are SQVTM and ANQGSEA. The CDR3 totals 15 residues. The DNA for the CDR3 is TGCAGCGTCACACCGGGACAGGGTTTCAACAATGAGCAGTTCTTC. This gives the protein CSVTPGQGFNNEQFF.

V gene TRBV9 combines with J gene TRBJ2-5; D is uncertain. The CDR3 length is 14 residues. From germline, CDR1 is SGDLS and CDR2 YYNGEE. Deletions cut 1 base from V and 5 bases from J, with 12 bases between. CDR3 DNA sequence: TGTGCCAGCAGCGTATCGGCTAGTCGGGAGACCCAGTACTTC. It codes for CASSVSASRETQYF.

This clone showed up just a few times. The rearrangement links TRBV7-9 to TRBJ2-7; D unresolved. The CDR3 loop spans 12 amino acids. The V end was cut by 5 bases, the J end by 3 bases, with 8 bases between. Germline V gene data show CDR1 as SEHNR and CDR2 as FQNEAQ (reference sequence). CDR3 protein: CASSARDYEQYF. The CDR3 DNA reads as TGTGCCAGCAGCGCAAGAGACTACGAGCAGTACTTC.

The V and J genes are TRBV27 and TRBJ2-1; 11 bases are shared with TRBD2. Trimming cost V 2 bases and J 2 bases; bases outside gene matches: 11. The CDR3 spans 19 residues. Germline lookup yields CDR1 MNHEY and CDR2 SMNVEV (reference sequence). CDR3 nucleotides: TGTGCCAGCAGTTTAATGACAGGGCTACTAGCGGGGGCCTACAATGAGCAGTTCTTC. Translation: CASSLMTGLLAGAYNEQFF.

The chain employs TRBV2 and TRBJ2-2; D possibly corresponds to TRBD2 (6 bases). The germline V gene has CDR1 SNHLY and CDR2 FYNNEI. The germline V and J ends were trimmed by 2 bases and 6 bases, with 13 bases remaining between them. This CDR3 region has 15 residues. The CDR3 is CASSESWRGSGELFF. In nucleotides, the CDR3 is TGTGCCAGCAGTGAAAGTTGGAGGGGCTCCGGGGAGCTGTTTTTT.

Only a few counts were recorded for this clone. The V gene is TRBV12-5, the J gene TRBJ1-1; 7 bases match TRBD1. The CDR3 spans 16 residues. V gave up 6 bases and J gave up 0 bases; unmatched junction bases: 10. Germline V lookup: CDR1 LGHNT, CDR2 FRNRAP. This CDR3 is CASGSRQGSLNTEAFF. The CDR3 coding sequence is TGTGCTAGTGGAAGCCGACAGGGCTCTTTGAACACTGAAGCTTTCTTT.

The chain employs TRBV19 and TRBJ2-1, with D perhaps matching TRBD2 (7 bases). The CDR3 covers 14 residues. In germline, CDR1 is LNHDA, CDR2 SQIVND (reference sequence). Trimming pared 1 base from V and 10 bases from J, leaving 14 bases between. DNA for the CDR3: TGTGCCAGTAGTATAGCGGGGGGCGAGTGGGAGCAGTTCTTC. Its protein is CASSIAGGEWEQFF. The entire variable domain, with the rest obtained from reference TRBV19 and TRBJ2-1, is as follows: DGGITQSPKYLFRKEGQNVTLSCEQNLNHDAMYWYRQDPGQGLRLIYYSQIVNDFQKGDIAEGYSVSREKKESFPLTVTSAQKNPTAFYLCASSIAGGEWEQFFGPGTRLTVL.

The V and J genes are TRBV7-2 and TRBJ2-2; a possible D gene is TRBD1 (5 bases). The V gene's germline CDR1 is SGHTA and CDR2 FQGNSA. The CDR3 has 14 residues. Deletions cut 3 bases from V and 1 base from J, with 6 bases between. The chain's CDR3 is CASSFRGNTGELFF. CDR3 coding DNA: TGTGCCAGCAGCTTTAGGGGGAACACCGGGGAGCTGTTTTTT.

In its sample, this clone was seen once. The CDR3, as DNA: TGTGCCAGCAGCTCCCCCGGGACAGGGATCTACGAGCAGTACTTC. Protein product: CASSSPGTGIYEQYF. The chain combines TRBV7-9 with TRBJ2-7; 9 nucleotides agree with TRBD1. This CDR3 region has 15 residues. CDR1 SEHNR and CDR2 FQNEAQ come from the germline V gene (reference sequence). The junction had 7 bases not matched to a gene; V was cut back by 4 bases and J by 3 bases.

In its sample, this clone was seen a few times. The rearrangement links TRBV24-1 to TRBJ1-1; 8 bases align to TRBD1. This CDR3 contains 17 residues. Germline assignment: CDR1 KGHDR and CDR2 SFDVKD. J gave up 9 bases and V 8 bases, and 22 bases lay outside the gene matches. The CDR3 loop is CATKIGAGGDPRLKAFF. CDR3 DNA: TGTGCCACCAAAATAGGGGCAGGGGGCGATCCGAGGCTGAAAGCTTTCTTT.

This chain joins TRBV6-6 and TRBJ2-5, with 8 positions matching TRBD2. CDR1 and CDR2 (germline): MNHNY, SVGAGI (reference sequence). This CDR3 spans 17 amino acids. V was clipped by 5 bases and J by 5 bases; unmatched bases: 16. This CDR3 reads CASSPSLIAGSGETQYF. The CDR3 nucleotides read TGTGCCAGCAGTCCTAGCCTGATAGCGGGGTCAGGCGAGACCCAGTACTTC.

This rearrangement joins TRBV6-6 to TRBJ2-3; weak D call: TRBD2 (5 bases). The CDR3 totals 13 residues. The germline gives CDR1 MNHNY, CDR2 SVGAGI (reference sequence). The V and J ends lost 10 bases and 0 bases respectively, with 11 bases between them. For the CDR3, the DNA is TGTGCCATCGGGGTGGACAGCACAGATACGCAGTATTTT. It codes for CAIGVDSTDTQYF.

The J gene is TRBJ2-2, the V gene TRBV2; unclear D gene. V was clipped by 4 bases and J by 0 bases, with 6 bases between them. CDR1 SNHLY and CDR2 FYNNEI come from the germline V gene. The CDR3 length is 14 residues. CDR3 sequence: CASSGATNTGELFF. In nucleotides, the CDR3 is TGTGCCAGCAGTGGGGCGACGAACACCGGGGAGCTGTTTTTT.